These 25 T cell receptor beta chains were all obtained from the same sample, sequenced in a study of blood T cell repertoires in COVID-19. Clones were read by immunoSEQ multiplex PCR, and TCRdb kept only the in-frame ones, dropping some. The sample lists some 75,000 clones; around nine tenths were seen once. The sequenced material came from peripheral blood. All receptors derive from a man in his 70s with active or convalescent COVID-19.

The chain recombines TRBV6-6 with TRBJ2-7; D call uncertain. The V gene lost 4 bases and the J gene lost 7 bases, with 8 bases spanning the gap. Germline V CDR1 and CDR2: MNHNY, SVGAGI (reference sequence). The CDR3 runs to 11 residues. The CDR3: CASSSGSEQYF. The DNA for the CDR3 is TGTGCCAGCAGTTCAGGATCGGAGCAGTACTTC.

The chain uses TRBV24-1 and TRBJ1-2, with TRBD1 matching over 7 bases. Germline trimming cut 2 bases from V and 6 bases from J; bases unmatched to any gene: 8. Germline CDR1 and CDR2: KGHDR and SFDVKD. CDR3 length equals 15 residues. In nucleotides, the CDR3 is TGTGCCACCAGTGATTCTACAGGGGAAGCTGATGGCTACACCTTC. It encodes CATSDSTGEADGYTF.

The chain employs TRBV28 and TRBJ1-1, with no clear D. Germline V CDR1 and CDR2: MDHEN, SYDVKM. Trimming removed 10 bases from V and 4 bases from J, with 10 bases in between. The length of the CDR3 is 11 residues. The CDR3 DNA reads as TGTGCCACTCAAGCGCTCACTGAAGCTTTCTTT. Its protein product is CATQALTEAFF.

A single count supports this clone. The chain joins TRBV5-5 to TRBJ1-1, with 8 bases fitting TRBD1. The CDR3 is made up of 14 amino acids. Germline V gene sequence: CDR1 SGHKS, CDR2 YYEKEE (reference sequence). V lost 4 bases, J lost 6 bases, and 8 bases stayed unmatched. CDR3 nucleotide sequence: TGTGCCAGCAGCGTGACAGGGGAGAGGGCTGAAGCTTTCTTT. Its protein is CASSVTGERAEAFF.

The chain couples TRBV2 to TRBJ2-4; TRBD1 matches 8 bases. V shed 1 base and J 9 bases; nucleotides not matched to a gene: 8. The CDR3 loop spans 15 amino acids. The germline V gene encodes CDR1 SNHLY and CDR2 FYNNEI. Written as DNA, the CDR3 is TGTGCCAGCAGTGAAGGGCAGGGGGCGCGGAGCATTCAGTACTTC. As protein: CASSEGQGARSIQYF.

This clone was observed a single time. The rearrangement uses TRBV18 and TRBJ2-1; 10 bases match TRBD2. With V trimmed by 4 bases and J by 8 bases, 5 bases remained unmatched. The germline V gene has CDR1 KGHSH and CDR2 LQKENI. The CDR3 sequence is 14 residues long. The CDR3 here is CASSRLGTSDEQFF. As DNA, the CDR3 is TGTGCCAGCTCACGCCTCGGGACTAGCGATGAGCAGTTCTTC.

The genes are TRBV29-1 and TRBJ1-1, with D tentatively TRBD1 (5 bases). Germline V lookup: CDR1 SQVTM, CDR2 ANQGSEA. This CDR3 contains 13 residues. The V and J ends lost 5 bases and 1 base respectively, with 11 bases between them. For the CDR3, the DNA is TGCAGCGTTAGATTGGGGGGGAACACTGAAGCTTTCTTT. Its translation: CSVRLGGNTEAFF.

This clone was detected once. DNA for the CDR3: TGTGCCAGCAGCTTAGGCTTTCAGGGGGCTGAAGCTTTCTTT. Translation: CASSLGFQGAEAFF. The chain links TRBV7-9 to TRBJ1-1, with 7 nucleotides matching TRBD1. With 1 base clipped from V and 6 bases from J, the junction kept 5 bases outside the gene matches. Per germline, CDR1 SEHNR and CDR2 FQNEAQ (reference sequence). There are 14 residues in the CDR3.

This rearrangement joins TRBV29-1 to TRBJ2-5, with 8 bases matching TRBD1. The CDR3 spans 13 residues. With 4 bases clipped from V and 5 bases from J, the junction kept 6 bases outside the gene matches. Germline V gene data show CDR1 as SQVTM and CDR2 as ANQGSEA. CDR3 protein: CSVGTGRGETQYF. The CDR3, as DNA: TGCAGCGTTGGGACAGGGCGAGGGGAGACCCAGTACTTC.

This sequence joins TRBV6-1 and TRBJ2-1; 10 bases match TRBD2. Trimming took 3 bases from V and 2 from J; bases not matched to a gene: 10. Germline V lookup: CDR1 MNHNS, CDR2 SASEGT. The CDR3 is 18 amino acids. The CDR3 sequence: CASSDPMSGGAAYNEQFF. Written as DNA, the CDR3 is TGTGCCAGCAGTGATCCAATGAGCGGGGGGGCCGCCTACAATGAGCAGTTCTTC.

In nucleotides, the CDR3 is TGCGCCAGCAGTAATGAGGACAGAAACGAAAAACTGTTTTTT. The encoded protein is CASSNEDRNEKLFF. V gene TRBV23-1 combines with J gene TRBJ1-4, with D possibly being TRBD1 (6 bases). TRBV23-1 is placed among ORFs of uncertain function. CDR3 length: 14 amino acids. Trimming removed 5 bases at V and 8 bases at J, with 15 bases between.

The V call is TRBV11-3, the J call TRBJ2-1; D uncertain. The germline V gene has CDR1 SGHNT and CDR2 YENEEA. The CDR3 is 12 amino acids. Deletions cut 1 base from V and 9 bases from J, with 7 bases between. The chain's CDR3 is CASSLVALEQFF. CDR3 coding DNA: TGTGCCAGCAGCTTAGTAGCCCTTGAGCAGTTCTTC.

V is TRBV6-4 and J is TRBJ1-2; D is ambiguous. The CDR3 length is 12 residues. Trimming cost V 0 bases and J 13 bases, with 12 bases left between them. The germline CDR1 and CDR2 sequences are MRHNA and SNTAGT. CDR3 region: CASSDSFGSPTF. CDR3 bases: TGTGCCAGCAGTGACTCGTTCGGGTCCCCCACCTTC.

V and J are TRBV30 and TRBJ1-2, with a weak D call TRBD1 (5 bases). The CDR3 loop spans 14 amino acids. Germline lookup yields CDR1 GTSNPN and CDR2 SVGIG (reference sequence). V was cut by 3 bases and J by 4 bases, with 15 bases left in between. This CDR3 is CAWSIGAVVYGYTF. CDR3 bases: TGTGCCTGGAGCATTGGGGCAGTTGTCTATGGCTACACCTTC.

The chain employs TRBV6-6 and TRBJ1-5, with 8 bases that match TRBD1. The trim removed 6 bases at V and 7 bases at J, leaving 8 bases unmatched. In germline, CDR1 is MNHNY, CDR2 SVGAGI (reference sequence). The CDR3 consists of 14 residues. CDR3 amino acids: CASSLDRGGQPQHF. The CDR3 nucleotides are TGTGCCAGCAGCCTCGACAGGGGAGGCCAGCCCCAGCATTTT.

The rearrangement joins TRBV6-2 or TRBV6-3 to TRBJ2-5; TRBD2 agrees at 12 bases. The CDR3 has 17 amino acids. V shed 0 bases and J 3 bases; nucleotides not matched to a gene: 5. Germline V gene lookup returns CDR1 MNHEY and CDR2 SVGEGT. CDR3 in amino acids: CASSYSLLAGGKETQYF. The DNA for the CDR3 is TGTGCCAGCAGTTACTCTTTACTAGCGGGGGGTAAAGAGACCCAGTACTTC.

This clone was picked up one time. The CDR3 protein is CASSLSSGGGQETQYF. The CDR3 DNA reads as TGTGCCAGCAGCCTCAGCAGCGGGGGGGGCCAAGAGACCCAGTACTTC. The rearrangement links TRBV7-2 to TRBJ2-5; TRBD2 aligns across 10 bases. J lost 1 base, V lost 5 bases, and 7 bases had no gene match. The germline gives CDR1 SGHTA, CDR2 FQGNSA. This CDR3 region has 16 residues.

The chain carries TRBV11-3 and TRBJ2-7, with 7 bases matching TRBD1. This CDR3 is built from 15 residues. CDR1 and CDR2 from the germline V gene are SGHNT and YENEEA. V trimming: 5 bases; J trimming: 2 bases; junction bases outside the gene matches: 9. Written as DNA, the CDR3 is TGTGCCAGCAGCCCCGGACAGGTGACAACCTACGAGCAGTACTTC. Protein sequence: CASSPGQVTTYEQYF.

V and J are TRBV5-1 and TRBJ1-4, with 9 bases identical to TRBD1. V shed 5 bases, J shed 3 bases, and the junction held 11 bases outside the gene matches. CDR3 length: 17 residues. Germline V gives CDR1 SGHRS, CDR2 YFSETQ. The CDR3 loop reads CASSWSGQGRSNEKLFF. The CDR3 DNA is TGCGCCAGCAGTTGGTCAGGACAGGGGCGTTCTAATGAAAAACTGTTTTTT.

The gene calls are TRBV5-4 and TRBJ2-4, with 11 positions matching TRBD1. Per germline, CDR1 SGHNT and CDR2 YYREEE (reference sequence). CDR3 size: 15 residues. J lost 7 bases, V lost 2 bases, and 5 bases had no gene match. CDR3 amino acids: CASSFRTGGANIQYF. CDR3 DNA sequence: TGTGCCAGCAGCTTCAGGACAGGGGGCGCGAACATTCAGTACTTC.

The V call is TRBV19, the J call TRBJ1-2; the D gene is possibly TRBD1 (5 bases). The CDR3 sequence is 14 residues long. Germline CDR1 reads LNHDA; CDR2 reads SQIVND (reference sequence). The V and J ends lost 5 bases and 1 base respectively, with 11 bases between them. DNA of the CDR3: TGTGCCAGTAGTCCCCCAGGGATTAACTATGGCTACACCTTC. This sequence encodes CASSPPGINYGYTF.

The V call is TRBV9, the J call TRBJ2-1; 7 bases line up with TRBD2. CDR1 SGDLS and CDR2 YYNGEE come from the germline V gene. The CDR3 sequence is 15 residues long. V trimming: 0 bases; J trimming: 6 bases; junction bases outside the gene matches: 6. CDR3 nucleotide sequence: TGTGCCAGCAGCGTAGCGGCGGGAGTTGGCAATGAGCAGTTCTTC. Translated, it gives CASSVAAGVGNEQFF.

The V and J genes are TRBV3-1 (or the pseudogene TRBV3-2) and TRBJ2-3; D not certain. Deletions cut 4 bases from V and 6 bases from J, with 5 bases between. CDR3 length: 11 residues. CDR1 and CDR2 from the germline V gene are LGHDT and YNNKEL (reference sequence). The CDR3 nucleotides are TGTGCCAGCAGCCTCTCCGATACGCAGTATTTT. Translating gives CASSLSDTQYF.

As to this clone: Different DNA sequences within this sample yield the same CDR3. The chain combines TRBV3-1 (or the pseudogene TRBV3-2) with TRBJ2-2; D might be TRBD2 (5 bases). The germline V gene encodes CDR1 LGHDT and CDR2 YNNKEL (reference sequence). Trimming left V 0 bases short and J 4 bases short, with 6 bases between. The length of the CDR3 is 14 residues. This CDR3 is CASSQDRGTGELFF. The CDR3 nucleotides read TGTGCCAGCAGCCAAGATCGGGGCACCGGGGAGCTGTTTTTT.

This rearrangement joins TRBV2 to TRBJ1-4, with D unclear. The V and J ends lost 6 bases and 7 bases respectively, with 12 bases between them. The CDR3 extends over 13 amino acids. Germline V gives CDR1 SNHLY, CDR2 FYNNEI. CDR3 sequence: CASRELSGEKLFF. As DNA, the CDR3 is TGTGCCAGCAGGGAATTATCAGGTGAAAAACTGTTTTTT.